Sequencing of this T cell receptor (beta chain) was carried out in a study of T cell changes during pregnancy in multiple sclerosis. The germline V gene encodes CDR1 MNHNS and CDR2 SASEGT. V was cut by 8 bases and J by 4 bases, with 20 bases left in between. The CDR3 is 15 amino acids. This table comes from immunoSEQ multiplex PCR, and its TCRdb copy is limited to in-frame clones, with some not included. The top ten hold under 0.8% of the sample, which has approximately 97,000 clones, about nine tenths seen once. The sequence came from a female donor in good health, enrolled as a control in a pregnancy study. Sequencing was performed on peripheral blood, taken in the second trimester of pregnancy. The V call is TRBV6-1, the J call TRBJ2-5; D perhaps matches TRBD2 (7 bases). CDR3 protein: CASRLEEGGRETQYF. DNA of the CDR3: TGTGCCAGCCGATTGGAGGAGGGGGGGAGAGAGACCCAGTACTTC.